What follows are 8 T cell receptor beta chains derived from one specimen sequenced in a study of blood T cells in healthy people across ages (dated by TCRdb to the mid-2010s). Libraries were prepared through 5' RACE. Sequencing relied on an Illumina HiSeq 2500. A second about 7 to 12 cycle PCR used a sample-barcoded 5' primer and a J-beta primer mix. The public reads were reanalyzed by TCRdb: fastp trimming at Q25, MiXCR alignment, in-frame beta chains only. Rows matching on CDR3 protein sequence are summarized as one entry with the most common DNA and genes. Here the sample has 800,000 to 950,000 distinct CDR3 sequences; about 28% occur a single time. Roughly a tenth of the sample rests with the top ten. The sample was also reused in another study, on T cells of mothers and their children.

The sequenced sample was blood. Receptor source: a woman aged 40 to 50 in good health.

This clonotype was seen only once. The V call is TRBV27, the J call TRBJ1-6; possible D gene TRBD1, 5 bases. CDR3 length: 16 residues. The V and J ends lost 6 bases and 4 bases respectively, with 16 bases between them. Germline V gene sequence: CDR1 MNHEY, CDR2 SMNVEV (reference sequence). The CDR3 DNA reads TGTGCCAGCAGATCCCCCGGGGGGGGTTATAATTCACCCCTCCACTTT. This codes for CASRSPGGGYNSPLHF.

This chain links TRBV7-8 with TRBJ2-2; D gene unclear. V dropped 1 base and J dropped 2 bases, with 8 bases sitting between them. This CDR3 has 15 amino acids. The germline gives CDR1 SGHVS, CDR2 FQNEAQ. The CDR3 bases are TGTGCCAGCAGCTTAGTCTTACTAAACACCGGGGAGCTGTTTTTT. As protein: CASSLVLLNTGELFF. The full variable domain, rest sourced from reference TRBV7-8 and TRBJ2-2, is GAGVSQSPRYKVAKRGQDVALRCDPISGHVSLFWYQQALGQGPEFLTYFQNEAQLDKSGLPSDRFFAERPEGSVSTLKIQRTQQEDSAVYLCASSLVLLNTGELFFGEGSRLTVL.

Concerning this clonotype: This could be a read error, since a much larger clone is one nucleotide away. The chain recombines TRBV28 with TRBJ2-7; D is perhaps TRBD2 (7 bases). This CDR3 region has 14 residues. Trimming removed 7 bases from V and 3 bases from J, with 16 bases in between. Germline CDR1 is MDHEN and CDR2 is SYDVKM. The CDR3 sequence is CASIYGGLGYEQYF. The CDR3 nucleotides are TGTGCCAGCATCTACGGGGGGCTAGGCTACGAGCAGTACTTC.

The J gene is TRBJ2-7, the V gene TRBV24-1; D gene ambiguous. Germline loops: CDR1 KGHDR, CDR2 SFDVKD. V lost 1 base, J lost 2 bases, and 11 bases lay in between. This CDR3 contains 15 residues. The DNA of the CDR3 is TGTGCCACCAGTGATTTCAGTGGGTCGACCTACGAGCAGTACTTC. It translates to CATSDFSGSTYEQYF.

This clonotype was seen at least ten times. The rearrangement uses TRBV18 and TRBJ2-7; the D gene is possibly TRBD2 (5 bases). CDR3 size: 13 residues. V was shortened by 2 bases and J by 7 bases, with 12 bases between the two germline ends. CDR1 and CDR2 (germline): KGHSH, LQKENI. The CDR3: CASSPSTEREQYF. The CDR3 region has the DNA TGTGCCAGCTCACCATCCACAGAGCGGGAGCAGTACTTC. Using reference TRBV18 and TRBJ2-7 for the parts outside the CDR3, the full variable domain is NAGVMQNPRHLVRRRGQEARLRCSPMKGHSHVYWYRQLPEEGLKFMVYLQKENIIDESGMPKERFSAEFPKEGPSILRIQQVVRGDSAAYFCASSPSTEREQYFGPGTRLTVT.

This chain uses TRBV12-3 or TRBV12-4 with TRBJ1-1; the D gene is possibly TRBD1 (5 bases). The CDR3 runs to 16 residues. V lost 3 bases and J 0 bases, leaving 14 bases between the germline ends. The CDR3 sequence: CASSLGGGWMNTEAFF. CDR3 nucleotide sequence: TGTGCCAGCAGTTTGGGCGGGGGGTGGATGAACACTGAAGCTTTCTTT.

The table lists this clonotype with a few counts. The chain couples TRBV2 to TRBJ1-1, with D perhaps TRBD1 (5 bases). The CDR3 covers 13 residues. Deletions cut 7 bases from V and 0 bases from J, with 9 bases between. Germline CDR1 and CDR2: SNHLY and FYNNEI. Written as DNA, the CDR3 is TGTGCCAGCAAGGGGAATTTGAACACTGAAGCTTTCTTT. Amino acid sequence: CASKGNLNTEAFF.

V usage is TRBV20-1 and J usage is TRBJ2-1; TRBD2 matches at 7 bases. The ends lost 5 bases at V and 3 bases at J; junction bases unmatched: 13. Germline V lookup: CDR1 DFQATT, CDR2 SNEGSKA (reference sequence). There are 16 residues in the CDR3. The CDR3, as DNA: TGCAGTGCTCGACAGATACTCGGGGGGAACTACAATGAGCAGTTCTTC. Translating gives CSARQILGGNYNEQFF.